This TCR beta chain was recorded in a study of cytomegalovirus exposure and HLA in healthy donors. General study findings and limits: CMV serostatus was the sole immune exposure information available. Sequencing likely generated an artifact that appeared as a cluster of highly shared sequence variants.

This CDR3 has 15 amino acids. The ends were cut back, 2 bases at V and 2 bases at J, with 11 bases in the middle. Germline loops: CDR1 SGHAT, CDR2 FQDESV (reference sequence). Worth noting for this clone: No antigen is known for it.

60 Vbeta and 13 Jbeta primers were used in PCR. The protocol was immunoSEQ multiplex PCR, while the TCRdb copy is restricted to in-frame clones and leaves out a portion. This table holds some 140,000 clones, roughly four fifths found once. The V and J genes are TRBV11-1 and TRBJ2-3; possible D gene TRBD1, 5 bases. The sample taken for sequencing was PBMCs. The clonotype originates from a female donor in good health and CMV-seropositive. CDR3 nucleotide sequence: TGTGCCAGCAGCTTAAATAGACAGATCACAGATACGCAGTATTTT. It yields the protein CASSLNRQITDTQYF.